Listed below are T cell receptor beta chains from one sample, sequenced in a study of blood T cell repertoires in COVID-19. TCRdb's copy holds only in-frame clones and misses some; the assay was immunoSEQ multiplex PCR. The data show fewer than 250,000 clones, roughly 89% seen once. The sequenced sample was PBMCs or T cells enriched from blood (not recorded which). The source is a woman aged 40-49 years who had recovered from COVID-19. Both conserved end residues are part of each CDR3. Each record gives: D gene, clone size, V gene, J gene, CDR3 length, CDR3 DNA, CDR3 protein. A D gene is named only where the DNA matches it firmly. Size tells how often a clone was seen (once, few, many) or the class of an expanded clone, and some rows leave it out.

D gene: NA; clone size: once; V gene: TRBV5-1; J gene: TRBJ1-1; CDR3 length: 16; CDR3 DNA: TGCGCCAGCAGCCCGACGACAGGTCTCATGAACACTGAAGCTTTCTTT; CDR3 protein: CASSPTTGLMNTEAFF
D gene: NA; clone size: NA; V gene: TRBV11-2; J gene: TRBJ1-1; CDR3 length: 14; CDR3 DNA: TGTGCCAGCAGCTTAGATCCCAGGGTTGGTGAAGCTTTCTTT; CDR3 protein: CASSLDPRVGEAFF
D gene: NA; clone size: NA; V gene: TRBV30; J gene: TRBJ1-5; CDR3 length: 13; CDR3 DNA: TGTGCCTGGAGTAGGAGTAACAATCAGCCCCAGCATTTT; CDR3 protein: CAWSRSNNQPQHF
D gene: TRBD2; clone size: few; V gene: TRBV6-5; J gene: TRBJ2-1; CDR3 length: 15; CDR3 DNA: TGTGCCAGCAGTTACCCGAGCGGGAGGGCCGGAGAGCAGTTCTTC; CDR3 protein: CASSYPSGRAGEQFF
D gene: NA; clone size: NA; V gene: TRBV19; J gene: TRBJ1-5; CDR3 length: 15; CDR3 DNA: TGTGCCAGTAGTATTGGCGGGGGAACGAATCAGCCCCAGCATTTT; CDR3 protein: CASSIGGGTNQPQHF
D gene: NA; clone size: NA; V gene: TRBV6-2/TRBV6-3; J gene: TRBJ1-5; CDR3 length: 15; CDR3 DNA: TGTGCCAGCAGCACCGGACTGAATAGCAATCAGCCCCAGCATTTT; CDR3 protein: CASSTGLNSNQPQHF
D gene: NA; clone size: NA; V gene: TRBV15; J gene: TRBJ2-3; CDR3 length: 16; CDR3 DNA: TGTGCCACCAGCAGAGATATAAGGGAGGGCACAGATACGCAGTATTTT; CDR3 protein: CATSRDIREGTDTQYF
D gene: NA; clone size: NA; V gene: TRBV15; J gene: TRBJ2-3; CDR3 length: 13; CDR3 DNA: TGTGCCTCCCGGGGGACGGGCTCAGATACGCAGTATTTT; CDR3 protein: CASRGTGSDTQYF
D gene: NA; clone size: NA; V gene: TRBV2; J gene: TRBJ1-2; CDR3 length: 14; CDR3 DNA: TGTGCCAGCAACGTACAGGGTGTGGACTATGGCTACACCTTC; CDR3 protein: CASNVQGVDYGYTF
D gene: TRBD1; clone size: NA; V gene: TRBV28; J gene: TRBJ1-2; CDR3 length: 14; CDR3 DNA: TGTGCCAGCAGTTTACGGACAGGGGCGCGGGGCTACACCTTC; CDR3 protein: CASSLRTGARGYTF
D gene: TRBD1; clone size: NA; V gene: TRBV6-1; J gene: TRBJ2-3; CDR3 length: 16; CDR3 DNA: TGTGCCAGCAGTGAAGCGCAGGGGGCCGATACAGATACGCAGTATTTT; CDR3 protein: CASSEAQGADTDTQYF
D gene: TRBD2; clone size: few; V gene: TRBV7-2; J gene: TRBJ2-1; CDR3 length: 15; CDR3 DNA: TGTGCCAGCAGCTTAGTGGGACTAGCAATTAATGAGCAGTTCTTC; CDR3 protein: CASSLVGLAINEQFF
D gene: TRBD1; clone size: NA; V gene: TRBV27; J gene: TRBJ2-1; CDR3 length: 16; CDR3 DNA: TGTGCCAGCAGTTTGGACAGGGAGAGAATCCTTAATGAGCAGTTCTTC; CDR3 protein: CASSLDRERILNEQFF
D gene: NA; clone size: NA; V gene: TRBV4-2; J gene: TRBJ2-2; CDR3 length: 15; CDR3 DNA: TGTGCCAGCAGCCAAGACCTAGAAATCACCGGGGAGCTGTTTTTT; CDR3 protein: CASSQDLEITGELFF
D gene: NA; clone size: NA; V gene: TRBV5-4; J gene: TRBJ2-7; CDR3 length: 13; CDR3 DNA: TGTGCCAGCAGCTCGTCGGTCGCCTACGAGCAGTACTTC; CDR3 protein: CASSSSVAYEQYF
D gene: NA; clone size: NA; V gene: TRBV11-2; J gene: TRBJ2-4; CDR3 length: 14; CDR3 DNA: TGTGCCAGCAGCTTACTGGGTCGGGGAAACATTCAGTACTTC; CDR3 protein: CASSLLGRGNIQYF
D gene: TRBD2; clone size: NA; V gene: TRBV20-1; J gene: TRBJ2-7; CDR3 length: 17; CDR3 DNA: TGCAGTGCTAGTCCCCTGGCGCCGGGACTAGCGGACTACGAGCAGTACTTC; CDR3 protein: CSASPLAPGLADYEQYF
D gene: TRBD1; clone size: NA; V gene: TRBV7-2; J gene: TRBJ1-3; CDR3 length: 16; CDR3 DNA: TGTGCCAGCAGCTTAGCGCCTTTGTCAGGGGGTGGCACCATATATTTT; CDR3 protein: CASSLAPLSGGGTIYF